These 9 T cell receptor beta chains originate from one sample sequenced in a study of blood T cell repertoires in COVID-19. Method: immunoSEQ multiplex PCR; TCRdb's copy keeps in-frame clones and lacks some. The sample contains more than 150,000 clones, about 88% of which appear only once. Material: peripheral blood. These receptors originate from a man between 18 and 29 years old with acute or convalescent COVID-19.

The gene calls are TRBV18 and TRBJ1-1; D is unclear. Germline V lookup: CDR1 KGHSH, CDR2 LQKENI. The ends were cut back, 3 bases at V and 1 base at J, with 9 bases in the middle. This CDR3 is built from 14 residues. The CDR3 here is CASSPVSGNTEAFF. CDR3 DNA: TGTGCCAGCTCACCGGTCTCGGGGAACACTGAAGCTTTCTTT.

The V call is TRBV7-9, the J call TRBJ2-3; 11 positions agree with TRBD2. CDR1 and CDR2 (germline): SEHNR, FQNEAQ (reference sequence). This CDR3 is 12 amino acids long. With V trimmed by 3 bases and J by 11 bases, 1 base remained unmatched. The CDR3 is CASSFSGGEQYF. The CDR3 coding sequence is TGTGCCAGCAGCTTTAGCGGGGGGGAGCAGTATTTT.

V is TRBV5-8 and J is TRBJ1-2; D is undetermined. The CDR3 runs to 15 residues. Germline CDR1 is SGHTS and CDR2 is YDEGEE. Between the trimmed V and J ends, which lost 4 bases and 4 bases, there was a span of 17 bases. The CDR3 region is CASSGFFRRLYGYTF. CDR3 nucleotide sequence: TGTGCCAGCAGCGGGTTCTTTCGGAGACTCTATGGCTACACCTTC.

The chain links TRBV3-1 (or the pseudogene TRBV3-2) to TRBJ1-3; D remains ambiguous. V lost 3 bases to trimming and J lost 0 bases, with 18 bases between them. The CDR3 loop spans 18 amino acids. Germline loops: CDR1 LGHDT, CDR2 YNNKEL (reference sequence). The CDR3 nucleotides read TGTGCCAGCAGCCAGGGTTTCACGCGGGGATACTCTGGAAACACCATATATTTT. The encoded protein is CASSQGFTRGYSGNTIYF.

This sequence joins TRBV15 and TRBJ1-2, with 9 positions matching TRBD1. The germline V gene encodes CDR1 LNHNV and CDR2 YYDKDF (reference sequence). This CDR3 region has 16 residues. The ends lost 0 bases at V and 5 bases at J; junction bases unmatched: 7. In DNA, the CDR3 is TGTGCCACCAGCAGAGACACCGGGACAGGGCTTTATGGCTACACCTTC. This codes for CATSRDTGTGLYGYTF.

Comment on this clone: This specimen includes other DNA sequences encoding the same CDR3. The genes are TRBV7-2 and TRBJ1-6; D not certain. The CDR3 is 17 amino acids. The V end was cut by 1 base, the J end by 0 bases, with 10 bases between. Germline loops: CDR1 SGHTA, CDR2 FQGNSA. CDR3 in amino acids: CASSLGQQSSYNSPLHF. CDR3 bases: TGTGCCAGCAGCTTAGGCCAACAGAGCTCCTATAATTCACCCCTCCACTTT.

V gene TRBV7-2 combines with J gene TRBJ1-2; 8 bases map to TRBD1. CDR3 length: 15 residues. Looked up from germline, CDR1 is SGHTA and CDR2 is FQGNSA. V lost 3 bases, J lost 7 bases, and 10 bases stayed unmatched. Written as DNA, the CDR3 is TGTGCCAGCAGCTTCCGACAGGGGCCTTCTGGTGGCTACACCTTC. This translates into CASSFRQGPSGGYTF.

The chain recombines TRBV5-8 with TRBJ2-7; D unresolved. V lost 0 bases, J lost 7 bases, and 11 bases lay in between. This CDR3 spans 13 amino acids. The germline gives CDR1 SGHTS, CDR2 YDEGEE. In nucleotides, the CDR3 is TGTGCCAGCAGCTTGGGCCCAGTAAAGGAGCAGTACGTC. This gives the protein CASSLGPVKEQYV.

The chain recombines TRBV28 with TRBJ2-5; TRBD2 agrees at 7 bases. Germline CDR1 and CDR2: MDHEN and SYDVKM. The V and J ends lost 2 bases and 2 bases, in that order; junction bases with no gene match: 2. CDR3 length equals 14 residues. For the CDR3, the DNA is TGTGCCAGCAGTTTACACGGGGGGCAAGAGACCCAGTACTTC. Its translation is CASSLHGGQETQYF.